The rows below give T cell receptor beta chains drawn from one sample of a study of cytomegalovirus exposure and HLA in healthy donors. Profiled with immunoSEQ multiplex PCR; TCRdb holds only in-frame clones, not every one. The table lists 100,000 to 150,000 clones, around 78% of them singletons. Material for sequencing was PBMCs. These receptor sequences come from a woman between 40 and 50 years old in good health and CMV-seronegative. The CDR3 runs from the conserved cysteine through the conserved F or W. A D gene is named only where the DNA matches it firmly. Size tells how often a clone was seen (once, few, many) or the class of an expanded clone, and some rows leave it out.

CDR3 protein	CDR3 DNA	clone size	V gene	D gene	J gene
CACTGTGEYQETQYF	TGCGCCTGCACCGGGACAGGGGAGTACCAAGAGACCCAGTACTTC	NA	TRBV5-1	TRBD1	TRBJ2-5
CASSPGQGNEQYF	TGTGCCAGCAGCCCGGGACAGGGCAACGAGCAGTACTTC	once	TRBV13	TRBD1	TRBJ2-7
CASSIHRDSLYGYTF	TGTGCCAGCAGCATCCACCGGGACAGCTTATATGGCTACACCTTC	NA	TRBV9	TRBD1	TRBJ1-2
CASSASTGLPRGLTQYF	TGTGCCAGCAGTGCGTCTACTGGACTCCCCCGGGGGTTGACGCAGTATTTT	NA	TRBV28	NA	TRBJ2-3
CASSPRAGVSYEQYF	TGTGCCAGCAGCCCCCGGGCAGGGGTGTCCTACGAGCAGTACTTC	NA	TRBV4-2	NA	TRBJ2-7
CASSLDGDEQFF	TGTGCCAGCAGCTTAGACGGGGATGAGCAGTTCTTC	NA	TRBV11-2	NA	TRBJ2-1
CASSQDQTDWRPLLRREQFF	TGCGCCAGCAGCCAAGATCAGACTGATTGGAGGCCCCTCCTTAGACGTGAGCAGTTCTTC	once	TRBV4-3	NA	TRBJ2-1
CASSSGALRGYGYTF	TGTGCCAGCAGCTCAGGGGCCCTCCGAGGCTATGGCTACACCTTC	NA	TRBV7-9	NA	TRBJ1-2
CASSLWARRGGETEAFF	TGTGCCAGCAGCTTGTGGGCACGGCGGGGGGGGGAGACTGAAGCTTTCTTT	NA	TRBV5-6	NA	TRBJ1-1
CASREFGQGAREQFF	TGTGCCAGCAGGGAATTTGGACAGGGGGCCAGGGAGCAGTTCTTC	few	TRBV2	TRBD1	TRBJ2-1
CASSLEVGPNQPQHF	TGTGCCAGCAGCTTAGAAGTTGGGCCCAATCAGCCCCAGCATTTT	NA	TRBV7-9	NA	TRBJ1-5
CATSGLAAGEQYF	TGTGCCACCAGCGGGCTAGCAGCGGGCGAGCAGTACTTC	NA	TRBV15	NA	TRBJ2-7
CASSPGTSGLFREQFF	TGTGCCAGCAGCCCCGGGACTAGCGGCCTATTTCGTGAGCAGTTCTTC	NA	TRBV11-2	TRBD2	TRBJ2-1
CATSSLDRAIKDTQYF	TGTGCCACCAGCAGTTTGGACAGGGCCATCAAGGATACGCAGTATTTT	NA	TRBV15	TRBD1	TRBJ2-3
CASSFGSAGGSGETQYF	TGCGCCAGCAGCTTTGGTTCGGCGGGAGGGTCGGGAGAGACCCAGTACTTC	NA	TRBV5-1	TRBD2	TRBJ2-5
CASSAPREDLMEHEQFF	TGCGCCAGCAGTGCCCCCCGGGAGGACCTCATGGAGCATGAGCAGTTCTTC	NA	TRBV10-2	TRBD2	TRBJ2-1
CAVRPEVLAWNEQFF	TGTGCTGTGCGCCCTGAGGTCCTAGCTTGGAATGAGCAGTTCTTC	NA	TRBV7-9	NA	TRBJ2-1
CASSEHLGSATNEKLFF	TGTGCCAGCAGCGAACACCTGGGCTCCGCAACTAATGAAAAACTGTTTTTT	few	TRBV4-2	NA	TRBJ1-4
CASRSSEGSYEQYF	TGTGCCAGCCGTAGTAGCGAAGGTTCCTACGAGCAGTACTTC	NA	TRBV21-1	NA	TRBJ2-7
CASSGRGLAGAEQFF	TGTGCCAGCAGCGGCCGGGGGCTAGCGGGAGCTGAGCAGTTCTTC	NA	TRBV9	TRBD2	TRBJ2-1
CASSLPLGGGETQYF	TGTGCCAGCAGCCTCCCCCTCGGGGGTGGAGAGACCCAGTACTTC	once	TRBV28	NA	TRBJ2-5
CASSSQGASEQFF	TGTGCCAGCAGCTCTCAGGGGGCCAGCGAGCAGTTCTTC	NA	TRBV11-2	TRBD1	TRBJ2-1
CASSPGPGEQFF	TGCGCCAGCAGCCCAGGGCCGGGTGAGCAGTTCTTC	NA	TRBV5-1	NA	TRBJ2-1
CASSLGALAASTDTQYF	TGTGCCAGCAGCTTGGGTGCCCTAGCGGCCAGCACAGATACGCAGTATTTT	few	TRBV5-8	TRBD2	TRBJ2-3
CASSAAGGPNEQYF	TGCGCCAGCAGTGCAGCGGGAGGGCCAAACGAGCAGTACTTC	once	TRBV10-1	TRBD2	TRBJ2-7
CASSVSGGSYNEQFF	TGTGCCAGCAGCGTCAGCGGGGGCTCCTACAATGAGCAGTTCTTC	NA	TRBV9	TRBD2	TRBJ2-1
CASSQRSSTEQYF	TGCGCCAGTAGCCAACGGTCTAGCACCGAGCAGTACTTC	NA	TRBV4-3	NA	TRBJ2-7
CASSIRMGLESYEQYF	TGTGCCAGTAGTATCCGGATGGGACTAGAGTCCTACGAGCAGTACTTC	NA	TRBV19	TRBD2	TRBJ2-7
CASSMGDSHFYEQYF	TGTGCCAGTAGTATGGGGGACAGCCACTTCTACGAGCAGTACTTC	NA	TRBV19	TRBD1	TRBJ2-7
CASSLGREWGNNEQFF	TGTGCCAGCAGCTTAGGGCGGGAGTGGGGCAACAATGAGCAGTTCTTC	NA	TRBV11-3	TRBD2	TRBJ2-1
CASSLSPGQGWNEQFF	TGTGCCAGCAGTTTATCTCCGGGACAGGGTTGGAATGAGCAGTTCTTC	NA	TRBV28	TRBD1	TRBJ2-1
CASSYSNGQETQYF	TGTGCCAGCAGTTACTCGAACGGGCAAGAGACCCAGTACTTC	NA	TRBV6-5	NA	TRBJ2-5
CASSELAGLTDTQYF	TGTGCCAGCAGCGAACTAGCGGGGCTCACAGATACGCAGTATTTT	NA	TRBV9	TRBD2	TRBJ2-3
CASSEGTSGYEQYF	TGTGCCAGCAGTGAAGGGACTAGCGGATACGAGCAGTACTTC	few	TRBV2	TRBD2	TRBJ2-7
CASSSNHGLAQETQYF	TGTGCCAGCAGTTCCAATCACGGACTAGCCCAAGAGACCCAGTACTTC	NA	TRBV28	TRBD2	TRBJ2-5
CASSSFYRGKTEAFF	TGTGCCAGCAGCTCATTCTACAGGGGTAAGACTGAAGCTTTCTTT	NA	TRBV5-4	TRBD1	TRBJ1-1
CASRPIIWAENNEQFF	TGTGCCAGCAGACCGATTATATGGGCAGAAAACAATGAGCAGTTCTTC	NA	TRBV27	NA	TRBJ2-1
CASSAGQWAFF	TGTGCCAGCAGCGCGGGACAGTGGGCTTTCTTT	NA	TRBV6-5	TRBD1	TRBJ1-1
CASSIVYYTGVTGELFF	TGTGCCAGTAGTATAGTTTACTATACAGGGGTCACCGGGGAGCTGTTTTTT	few	TRBV19	TRBD1	TRBJ2-2
CASSQIRGRDRGLEEQYF	TGTGCCAGCAGCCAGATACGAGGTCGGGACAGGGGGCTGGAAGAGCAGTACTTC	NA	TRBV4-2	TRBD1	TRBJ2-5
CASSPASGRSYEQYF	TGTGCCAGCTCACCTGCTAGCGGGAGATCCTACGAGCAGTACTTC	once	TRBV18	TRBD2	TRBJ2-7
CASSFRGRAGGRNQPQHF	TGTGCCAGCAGTTTCCGAGGTCGGGCAGGGGGTCGCAATCAGCCCCAGCATTTT	NA	TRBV28	TRBD1	TRBJ1-5
CASSPGGGEQYF	TGTGCCAGCTCCCCGGGGGGGGGCGAGCAGTACTTC	once	TRBV18	TRBD2	TRBJ2-7
CASSLRQGGNEKLFF	TGTGCCAGCTCCCTAAGACAGGGAGGTAATGAAAAACTGTTTTTT	NA	TRBV18	TRBD1	TRBJ1-4
CASSDPSSPLHF	TGTGCCAGCAGTGACCCTTCTTCACCCCTCCACTTT	NA	TRBV2	NA	TRBJ1-6
CASSLGQTNEKLFF	TGCGCCAGCAGCTTGGGACAGACTAATGAAAAACTGTTTTTT	few	TRBV5-1	NA	TRBJ1-4
CASSQDRGAMYEQYF	TGTGCCAGCAGCCAAGATCGGGGGGCCATGTACGAGCAGTACTTC	NA	TRBV4-2	NA	TRBJ2-7
CASSLGEANTGELFF	TGTGCCAGCAGTTTGGGAGAGGCGAACACCGGGGAGCTGTTTTTT	NA	TRBV28	NA	TRBJ2-2
CASSQGFGGSTGELFF	TGCGCCAGCAGCCAAGGGTTTGGCGGGAGTACCGGGGAGCTGTTTTTT	NA	TRBV4-1	TRBD2	TRBJ2-2